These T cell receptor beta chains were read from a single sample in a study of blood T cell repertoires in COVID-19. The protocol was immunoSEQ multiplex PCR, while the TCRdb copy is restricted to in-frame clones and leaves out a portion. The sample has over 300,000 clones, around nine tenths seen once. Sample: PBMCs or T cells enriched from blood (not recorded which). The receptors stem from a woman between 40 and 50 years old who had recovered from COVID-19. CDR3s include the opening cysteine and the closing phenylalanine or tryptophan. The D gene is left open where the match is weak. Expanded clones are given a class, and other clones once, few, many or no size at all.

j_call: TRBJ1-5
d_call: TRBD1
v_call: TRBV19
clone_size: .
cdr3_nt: TGTGCCGCTACAGGGGGCATGAGCAATCAGCCCCAGCATTTT
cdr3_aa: CAATGGMSNQPQHF

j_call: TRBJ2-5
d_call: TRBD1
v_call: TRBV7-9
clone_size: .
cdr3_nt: TGTGCCAGCATGGGCCAGGGGGAAAGACGGTACCAAGAGACCCAGTACTTC
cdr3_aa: CASMGQGERRYQETQYF

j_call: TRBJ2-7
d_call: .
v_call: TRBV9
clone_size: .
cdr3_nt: TGTGCCAGCAGCCCCCAGGGTTACGAGCAGTACTTC
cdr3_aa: CASSPQGYEQYF

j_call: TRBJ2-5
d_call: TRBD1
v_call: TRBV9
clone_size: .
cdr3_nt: TGTGCCAGCAGCGGGGACAGGGGGGGAGGCCAAGAGACCCAGTACTTC
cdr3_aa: CASSGDRGGGQETQYF

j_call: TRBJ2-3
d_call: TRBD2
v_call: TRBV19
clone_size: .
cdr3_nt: TGTGCCAGTAGCTCCGGGACTAGCAGATACACAGATACGCAGTATTTT
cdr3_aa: CASSSGTSRYTDTQYF

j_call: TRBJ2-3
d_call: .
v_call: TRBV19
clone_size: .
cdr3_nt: TGTGCCAGTGGACTGTCATCTAGCACAGATACGCAGTATTTT
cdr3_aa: CASGLSSSTDTQYF

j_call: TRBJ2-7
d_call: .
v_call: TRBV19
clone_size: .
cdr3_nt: TGTGCCAGTAGTATAGAGGGGAGCTCCTACGAGCAGTACTTC
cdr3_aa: CASSIEGSSYEQYF

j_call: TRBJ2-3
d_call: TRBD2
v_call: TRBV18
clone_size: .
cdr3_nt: TGTGCCAGCTCACCGACGGGACTAGCAAACACAGATACGCAGTATTTT
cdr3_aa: CASSPTGLANTDTQYF

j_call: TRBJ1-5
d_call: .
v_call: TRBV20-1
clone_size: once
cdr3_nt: TGCAGTGCCCAGGGTCAGCCCCAGCATTTT
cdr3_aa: CSAQGQPQHF

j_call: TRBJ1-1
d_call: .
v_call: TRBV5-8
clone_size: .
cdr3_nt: TGTGCCAGCAGCTTGGGGAGCCTAAAAGACACTGAAGCTTTCTTT
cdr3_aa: CASSLGSLKDTEAFF

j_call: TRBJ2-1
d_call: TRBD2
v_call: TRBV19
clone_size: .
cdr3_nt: TGTGCCAGTAGTATCGGGGCGGGAGGGTCATACAATGAGCAGTTCTTC
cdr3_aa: CASSIGAGGSYNEQFF

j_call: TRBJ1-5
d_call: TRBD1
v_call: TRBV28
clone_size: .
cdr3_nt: TGTGCCAGCAGTTTGACAGGGAATCAGCCCCAGCATTTT
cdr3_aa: CASSLTGNQPQHF

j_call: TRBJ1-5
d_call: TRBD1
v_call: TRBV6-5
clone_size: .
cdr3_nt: TGTGCCAGCAGTTCCCGGTACAGGGGGGGAAATCAGCCCCAGCATTTT
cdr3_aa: CASSSRYRGGNQPQHF

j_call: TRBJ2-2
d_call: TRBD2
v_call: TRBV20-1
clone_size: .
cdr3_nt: TGCAGTGCTAGTGCGGGAGGGCTTGCCGGGGAGCTGTTTTTT
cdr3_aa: CSASAGGLAGELFF

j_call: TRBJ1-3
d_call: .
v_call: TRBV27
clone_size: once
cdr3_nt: TGTGCCAGCAGGCCAACAGGTGGAAACACCATATATTTT
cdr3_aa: CASRPTGGNTIYF

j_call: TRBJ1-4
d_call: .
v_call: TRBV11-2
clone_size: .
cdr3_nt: TGTGCCAGCAGCTTAGATCATTATGAAAAACTGTTTTTT
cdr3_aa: CASSLDHYEKLFF

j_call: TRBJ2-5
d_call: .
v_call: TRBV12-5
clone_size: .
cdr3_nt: TGTGCTAGTGGTTTGGGCAGGGCTTCGGAGACCCAGTACTTC
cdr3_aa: CASGLGRASETQYF

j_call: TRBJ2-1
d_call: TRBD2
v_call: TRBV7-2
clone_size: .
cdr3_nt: TGTGCCAGCAGCTTACCTAGCGGGAGACATGAGCAGTTCTTC
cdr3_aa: CASSLPSGRHEQFF

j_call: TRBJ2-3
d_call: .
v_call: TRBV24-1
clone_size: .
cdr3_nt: TGTGCCACCAGCTTAAGCACAGATACGCAGTATTTT
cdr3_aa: CATSLSTDTQYF

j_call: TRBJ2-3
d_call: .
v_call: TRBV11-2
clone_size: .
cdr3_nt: TGTGCCAGCAGCTTAGATTCAGGGGCAGAAGATACGCAGTATTTT
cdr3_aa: CASSLDSGAEDTQYF

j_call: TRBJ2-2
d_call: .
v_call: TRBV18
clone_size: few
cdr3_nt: TGTGCCAGCTCACCATCAGGGGCCACCGGGGAGCTGTTTTTT
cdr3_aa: CASSPSGATGELFF

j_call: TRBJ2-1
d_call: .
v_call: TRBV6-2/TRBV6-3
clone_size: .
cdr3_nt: TGTGCCAGCAGTTACTCGTCGGGGGGCGGTGAGCAGTTCTTC
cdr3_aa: CASSYSSGGGEQFF

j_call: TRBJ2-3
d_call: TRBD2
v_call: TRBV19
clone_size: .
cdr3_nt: TGTGCCCCTTATAGGACTAGCGGGAGTAGCACAGATACGCAGTATTTT
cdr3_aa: CAPYRTSGSSTDTQYF

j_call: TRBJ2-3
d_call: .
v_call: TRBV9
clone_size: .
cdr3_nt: TGTGCCAGCAGCGTAGAACAGTATACGCAGTATTTT
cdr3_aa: CASSVEQYTQYF

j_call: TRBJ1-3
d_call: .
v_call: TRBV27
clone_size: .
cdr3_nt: TGTGCCAGCAGTTCTGCGACAGGCCTCTCTGGAAACACCATATATTTT
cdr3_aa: CASSSATGLSGNTIYF

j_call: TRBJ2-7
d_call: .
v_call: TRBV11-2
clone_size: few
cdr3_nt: TGTGCCAGCAGCCTTAGTTCAGGCCTCGAGCAGTACTTC
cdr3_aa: CASSLSSGLEQYF

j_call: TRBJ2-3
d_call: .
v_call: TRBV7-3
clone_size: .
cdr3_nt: TGTGCCAGCAGCTTAATGCGGTACACAGATACGCAGTATTTT
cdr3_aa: CASSLMRYTDTQYF

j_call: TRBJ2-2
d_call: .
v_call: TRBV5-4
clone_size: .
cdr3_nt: TGTGCCAGCAGCTTGCGGGGGAACACCGGGGAGCTGTTTTTT
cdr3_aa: CASSLRGNTGELFF

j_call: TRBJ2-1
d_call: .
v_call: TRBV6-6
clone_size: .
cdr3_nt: TGTGCCAGCAGCCCCGGGACTTTTAGGAATGAGCAGTTCTTC
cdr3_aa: CASSPGTFRNEQFF

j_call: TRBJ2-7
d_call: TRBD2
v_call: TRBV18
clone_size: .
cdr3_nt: TGTGCCAGCTCACCACGCCCCGGACTAGCGGGAGAGTACGAGCAGTACTTC
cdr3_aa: CASSPRPGLAGEYEQYF

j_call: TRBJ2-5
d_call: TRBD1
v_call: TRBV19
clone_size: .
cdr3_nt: TGTGCCAGTAGTATGACAGGGGAAGAGACCCAGTACTTC
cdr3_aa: CASSMTGEETQYF

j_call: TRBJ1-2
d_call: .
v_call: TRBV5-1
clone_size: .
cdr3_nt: TGCGCCAGCAGCTTGCGGGGGGCGCAGGGTGGCTATGGCTACACCTTC
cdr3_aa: CASSLRGAQGGYGYTF